A single sample is the source of the 15 T cell receptor beta chains below, sequenced in a study of CD8+ T cells in alopecia areata. Once RNA had been extracted, it was reverse transcribed into cDNA to act as the sequencing template. The repertoire was sequenced with immunoSEQ multiplex PCR; TCRdb's copy has only in-frame clones and lacks some. The table includes around 82,000 clones, roughly 51% detected once. Sequences were obtained from NKG2D-high CD8+ T cells sorted from blood. The receptors originated from a human donor with alopecia areata.

The chain uses TRBV27 and TRBJ2-5; D may be TRBD2 (6 bases). The CDR3 is made up of 14 amino acids. The germline CDR1 and CDR2 sequences are MNHEY and SMNVEV (reference sequence). V was trimmed by 6 bases and J by 7 bases, leaving 18 bases between them. CDR3 nucleotides: TGTGCCAGCAGGATATCGGGAGCCGCAGGGACCCAGTACTTC. Protein product: CASRISGAAGTQYF.

The rearrangement uses TRBV5-1 and TRBJ2-5; 7 nucleotides align to TRBD1. CDR3 size: 14 residues. With V trimmed by 4 bases and J by 4 bases, 7 bases remained unmatched. Germline values: CDR1 SGHRS, CDR2 YFSETQ. The CDR3 sequence: CASSPGTEGETQYF. DNA of the CDR3: TGCGCCAGCAGCCCAGGGACAGAGGGAGAGACCCAGTACTTC.

This CDR3 is CSVEREEGYEQYF. Written as DNA, the CDR3 is TGCAGCGTTGAAAGGGAGGAGGGGTACGAGCAGTACTTC. The chain has TRBV29-1 and TRBJ2-7, with a tentative D call TRBD2 (6 bases). In germline, CDR1 is SQVTM, CDR2 ANQGSEA. The CDR3 is 13 amino acids. V lost 2 bases to trimming and J lost 4 bases, with 12 bases between them.

V usage is TRBV2 and J usage is TRBJ1-2, with 7 bases matching TRBD1. The CDR3 consists of 13 residues. V shed 4 bases and J 7 bases; nucleotides not matched to a gene: 6. In germline, CDR1 is SNHLY, CDR2 FYNNEI. The CDR3 DNA sequence: TGTGCCAGCAGTGCCGGGACAGCGATTGGCTACACCTTC. As protein: CASSAGTAIGYTF.

This clone was recorded a few times. V gene TRBV28 combines with J gene TRBJ1-3; a possible D gene is TRBD1 (6 bases). Deletions cut 8 bases from V and 0 bases from J, with 14 bases between. CDR1 MDHEN and CDR2 SYDVKM come from the germline V gene. The CDR3 is 15 residues long. CDR3 coding DNA: TGTGCCAGCCGCTTTACAGGGCTCTCTGGAAACACCATATATTTT. Translated: CASRFTGLSGNTIYF.

The genes are TRBV15 and TRBJ2-1, with unresolved D. Germline CDR1 is LNHNV and CDR2 is YYDKDF (reference sequence). Trimming cost V 4 bases and J 12 bases, with 13 bases left between them. The CDR3 sequence is 12 residues long. CDR3 residues: CATSIYENRQFF. The DNA of the CDR3 is TGTGCCACCAGCATTTATGAAAATCGGCAGTTCTTC.

This clone was detected a few times. This sequence joins TRBV7-2 and TRBJ2-7; no clear D gene. V shed 3 bases and J shed 0 bases, with 3 bases lying between them. CDR3 length: 12 amino acids. Germline V lookup: CDR1 SGHTA, CDR2 FQGNSA. The CDR3 coding sequence is TGTGCCAGCAGCTTCAGCTCCTACGAGCAGTACTTC. This translates into CASSFSSYEQYF.

This sequence joins TRBV7-8 and TRBJ2-1, with TRBD1 identical over 9 bases. The CDR3 loop spans 16 amino acids. Germline CDR1 is SGHVS and CDR2 is FQNEAQ. Germline trimming cut 0 bases from V and 3 bases from J; bases unmatched to any gene: 3. As DNA, the CDR3 is TGTGCCAGCAGCTTAGCCGGGACAGGGAACTACAATGAGCAGTTCTTC. Translation: CASSLAGTGNYNEQFF.

This rearrangement joins TRBV5-1 to TRBJ2-3; D is perhaps TRBD1 (6 bases). In germline, CDR1 is SGHRS, CDR2 YFSETQ. The germline V and J ends were trimmed by 3 bases and 6 bases, with 14 bases remaining between them. This CDR3 contains 14 residues. The DNA of the CDR3 is TGCGCCAGCAGCTCGTGGACAGCTTATGATACGCAGTATTTT. Its translation is CASSSWTAYDTQYF. Variable domain in full (rest from reference TRBV5-1 and TRBJ2-3): KAGVTQTPRYLIKTRGQQVTLSCSPISGHRSVSWYQQTPGQGLQFLFEYFSETQRNKGNFPGRFSGRQFSNSRSEMNVSTLELGDSALYLCASSSWTAYDTQYFGPGTRLTVL.

The chain employs TRBV15 and TRBJ2-7; D may be TRBD2 (5 bases). Per the germline V gene, CDR1 is LNHNV and CDR2 is YYDKDF (reference sequence). V lost 4 bases to trimming and J lost 5 bases, with 12 bases between them. This CDR3 has 13 residues. CDR3 sequence reads: CATSTTGSDEQYF. DNA for the CDR3: TGTGCCACCAGCACGACTGGGAGCGACGAGCAGTACTTC.

The V gene is TRBV4-2, the J gene TRBJ2-2, with D tentatively TRBD2 (5 bases). Germline values: CDR1 LGHNA, CDR2 YNFKEQ. V shed 4 bases and J shed 7 bases, with 10 bases lying between them. This CDR3 spans 13 amino acids. Written as DNA, the CDR3 is TGTGCCAGCAGCCTCAGAGGGATCGGGGAGCTGTTTTTT. The encoded protein is CASSLRGIGELFF.

This clone has just a few counts. The rearrangement links TRBV19 to TRBJ1-5, with 8 positions matching TRBD1. The ends lost 3 bases at V and 7 bases at J; junction bases unmatched: 8. The CDR3 contains 15 residues. Germline values: CDR1 LNHDA, CDR2 SQIVND (reference sequence). The CDR3 DNA reads TGTGCCAGTAGTATTGGAGACAGGGGTCGGCAGCCCCAGCATTTT. Amino acid sequence: CASSIGDRGRQPQHF.

This clone appeared a few times. The chain has TRBV18 and TRBJ2-3; D uncertain. V lost 6 bases, J lost 6 bases, and 13 bases lay in between. This CDR3 has 13 residues. Germline V gene sequence: CDR1 KGHSH, CDR2 LQKENI. For the CDR3, the DNA is TGTGCCAGCTCCCCTGACTCGTCGGATACGCAGTATTTT. Amino acids: CASSPDSSDTQYF.

The V and J genes are TRBV6-5 and TRBJ2-3; D uncertain. From germline, CDR1 is MNHEY and CDR2 SVGAGI. V lost 4 bases and J lost 1, with 9 bases in between. The CDR3 covers 14 residues. The CDR3 here is CASSSSSGTDTQYF. The CDR3, as DNA: TGTGCCAGCAGTTCATCCAGCGGCACAGATACGCAGTATTTT.

V gene TRBV4-3 combines with J gene TRBJ2-5; D gene unclear. The CDR3 contains 16 residues. The ends were cut back, 1 base at V and 2 bases at J, with 14 bases in the middle. CDR1 and CDR2 (germline): LGHNA, YSLEER. For the CDR3, the DNA is TGCGCCAGCAGCCAAGCGTTCCTCGGAGTACAAGAGACCCAGTACTTC. It encodes CASSQAFLGVQETQYF.